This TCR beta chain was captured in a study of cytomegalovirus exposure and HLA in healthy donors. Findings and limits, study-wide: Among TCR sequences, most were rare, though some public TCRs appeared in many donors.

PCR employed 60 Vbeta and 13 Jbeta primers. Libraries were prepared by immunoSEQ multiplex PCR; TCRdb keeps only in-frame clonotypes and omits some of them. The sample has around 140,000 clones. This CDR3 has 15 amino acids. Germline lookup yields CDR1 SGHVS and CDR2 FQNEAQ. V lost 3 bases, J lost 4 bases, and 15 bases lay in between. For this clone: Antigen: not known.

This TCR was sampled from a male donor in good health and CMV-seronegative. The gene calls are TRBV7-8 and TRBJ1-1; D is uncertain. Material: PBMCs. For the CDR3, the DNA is TGTGCCAGCAGCTTTGGACTCCCTTGGAGCACTGAAGCTTTCTTT. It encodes CASSFGLPWSTEAFF.